This T cell receptor beta chain originates from a study of shared T cell receptors in the human thymus. The data were produced by immunoSEQ multiplex PCR, yet TCRdb's version contains in-frame clones alone and is incomplete. The sample includes roughly 660,000 clones, more than 75% of them seen just once. Germline assignment: CDR1 MNHNY and CDR2 SVGAGI (reference sequence). Between the trimmed V and J ends, which lost 1 base and 3 bases, there was a span of 11 bases. The CDR3 consists of 15 residues. This sample also appeared in a second study, on human thymus T cells.

The specimen was thymocytes. The source is a boy younger than two with a congenital heart defect. This chain links TRBV6-6 with TRBJ2-3, with D tentatively TRBD1 (5 bases). The CDR3 here is CASSYFYPGTDTQYF. Written as DNA, the CDR3 is TGTGCCAGCAGTTACTTTTACCCAGGGACAGATACGCAGTATTTT.